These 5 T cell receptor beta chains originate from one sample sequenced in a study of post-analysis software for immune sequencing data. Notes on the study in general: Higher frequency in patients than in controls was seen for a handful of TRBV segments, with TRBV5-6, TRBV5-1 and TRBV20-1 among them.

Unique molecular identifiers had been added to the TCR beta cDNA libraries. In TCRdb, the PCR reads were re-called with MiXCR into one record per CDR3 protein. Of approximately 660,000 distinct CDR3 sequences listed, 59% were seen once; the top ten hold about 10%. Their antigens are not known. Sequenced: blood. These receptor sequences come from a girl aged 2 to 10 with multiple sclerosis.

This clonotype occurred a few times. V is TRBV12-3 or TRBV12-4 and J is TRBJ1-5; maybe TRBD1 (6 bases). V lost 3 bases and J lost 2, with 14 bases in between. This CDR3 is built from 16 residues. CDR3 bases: TGTGCCAGCAGTTTCTTGGGGGCACGGGGCAATCAGCCCCAGCATTTT. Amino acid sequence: CASSFLGARGNQPQHF.

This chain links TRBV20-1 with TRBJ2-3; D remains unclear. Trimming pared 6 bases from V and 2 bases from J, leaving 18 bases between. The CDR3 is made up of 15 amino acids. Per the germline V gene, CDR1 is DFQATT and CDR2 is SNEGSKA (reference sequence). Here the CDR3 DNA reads TGCAGTGCCCCTAGTGATGTGACGTACACAGATACGCAGTATTTT. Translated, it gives CSAPSDVTYTDTQYF.

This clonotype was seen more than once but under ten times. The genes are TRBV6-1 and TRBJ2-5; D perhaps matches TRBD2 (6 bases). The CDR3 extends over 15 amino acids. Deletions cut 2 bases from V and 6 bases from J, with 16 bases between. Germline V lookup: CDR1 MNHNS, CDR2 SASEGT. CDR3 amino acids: CASSESAGPTKTQYF. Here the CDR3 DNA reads TGTGCCAGCAGTGAAAGCGCGGGACCCACGAAGACCCAGTACTTC.

The CDR3 is CASSLASRGRSDEQYF. CDR3 DNA sequence: TGCGCCAGCAGCTTGGCCTCAAGAGGAAGGTCCGACGAGCAGTACTTC. The chain recombines TRBV5-1 with TRBJ2-7; D not resolved. Germline V gene data show CDR1 as SGHRS and CDR2 as YFSETQ. This CDR3 region has 16 residues. Trimming removed 0 bases at V and 5 bases at J, with 18 bases between.

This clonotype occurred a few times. The CDR3 sequence: CASSQDSKPYGYTF. The CDR3 region has the DNA TGTGCCAGCAGCCAGGACAGTAAACCCTATGGCTACACCTTC. The gene calls are TRBV4-2 and TRBJ1-2, with a weak D call TRBD1 (6 bases). The CDR3 extends over 14 amino acids. Trimming took 3 bases from V and 4 from J, leaving 12 bases between them. The germline V gene has CDR1 LGHNA and CDR2 YNFKEQ.